Included here is one T cell receptor beta chain sequence, with context. The data were taken from a study of cytomegalovirus exposure and HLA in healthy donors. The primer mix had 60 Vbeta and 13 Jbeta primers. The data were produced by immunoSEQ multiplex PCR, yet TCRdb's version contains in-frame clones alone and is incomplete. This table has some 80,000 clones, 60% to 85% appearing once. V lost 1 base and J lost 4, with 10 bases in between. Germline lookup yields CDR1 MGHDK and CDR2 SYGVNS. The CDR3 extends over 14 amino acids. This chain links TRBV25-1 with TRBJ1-2; maybe TRBD1 (6 bases). The sequence derives from a man aged 35 to 55 in good health and CMV-seronegative. The sample consisted of PBMCs. The CDR3 loop is CASSESGGSYGYTF. The CDR3 nucleotides are TGTGCCAGCAGTGAATCTGGGGGCTCCTATGGCTACACCTTC.